The 22 T cell receptor beta chains below all came from one sample that was sequenced in a study of a mutant IDH1 vaccine in newly diagnosed glioma (dated by TCRdb to the early 2020s). The intended sense of this specimen's time point label: baseline, week 1 (first vaccination visit). In the paper's terms, the treatment or condition label means: pre-vaccination baseline after standard-of-care therapy. Libraries were built with the immunoSEQ multiplex PCR assay. The source is immuneACCESS, and TCRdb retained only in-frame sequences with V and J called. Part of the clones is not carried over; for the studies checked, unresolved V genes explain less than half of this, and the remainder is unexplained. The sample table holds about 67,000 clones, of which around 88% were seen once. The leading ten clones occupy around 4.5% of the sample. Sequencing used peripheral blood mononuclear cells (PBMCs), obtained from a glioma patient treated with radiotherapy, temozolomide or both. Receptors were obtained from a woman in her late teens or twenties with glioma. Some clones in this sample may be carry-over from other donors' samples.

The chain recombines TRBV5-6 with TRBJ2-7; 11 nucleotides agree with TRBD1. The germline V gene has CDR1 SGHDT and CDR2 YYEEEE. The V and J ends lost 4 bases and 5 bases, in that order; junction bases with no gene match: 5. The CDR3 length is 14 residues. This CDR3 is CASSAGDRGDEQYF. The CDR3, as DNA: TGTGCCAGCAGCGCGGGGGACAGGGGGGACGAGCAGTACTTC. Looking up the rest from reference TRBV5-6 and TRBJ2-7 gives the full variable domain: DAGVTQSPTHLIKTRGQQVTLRCSPKSGHDTVSWYQQALGQGPQFIFQYYEEEERQRGNFPDRFSGHQFPNYSSELNVNALLLGDSALYLCASSAGDRGDEQYFGPGTRLTVT.

The chain couples TRBV6-5 to TRBJ2-6; weak D call: TRBD1 (5 bases). Germline CDR1 is MNHEY and CDR2 is SVGAGI. V was cut by 6 bases and J by 2 bases, with 5 bases left in between. The CDR3 has 13 amino acids. CDR3 bases: TGTGCCAGCAGAGGGGCTGGGGCCAACGTCCTGACTTTC. It is translated as CASRGAGANVLTF.

This clone was counted once. The genes are TRBV5-4 and TRBJ1-2, with 7 bases aligning to TRBD1. The germline CDR1 and CDR2 sequences are SGHNT and YYREEE (reference sequence). V lost 1 base and J lost 4; bases outside the gene matches: 4. The CDR3 runs to 14 residues. The CDR3 region is CASSLTGVGYGYTF. The CDR3 DNA sequence: TGTGCCAGCAGCTTGACAGGGGTGGGCTATGGCTACACCTTC.

The V and J genes are TRBV9 and TRBJ1-1; D may be TRBD1 (6 bases). V shed 4 bases and J shed 7 bases, with 20 bases lying between them. The CDR3 extends over 15 amino acids. Germline CDR1 is SGDLS and CDR2 is YYNGEE. CDR3 in amino acids: CASSPEGGRYDEAFF. The DNA for the CDR3 is TGTGCCAGCAGCCCCGAGGGGGGCCGGTACGATGAAGCTTTCTTT.

The J gene is TRBJ1-3, the V gene TRBV30, with D unresolved. V gave up 5 bases and J gave up 0 bases, with 8 bases separating them. This CDR3 spans 13 amino acids. Germline loops: CDR1 GTSNPN, CDR2 SVGIG (reference sequence). CDR3 sequence: CAWAFTSGNTIYF. For the CDR3, the DNA is TGTGCCTGGGCTTTTACCTCTGGAAACACCATATATTTT.

This clone was picked up a small number of times. V usage is TRBV19 and J usage is TRBJ2-5; TRBD2 might be the D (5 bases). Trimming shortened V by 5 bases and J by 4 bases, and 8 bases separated the two germline ends. The V gene's germline CDR1 is LNHDA and CDR2 SQIVND (reference sequence). The CDR3 has 12 amino acids. The CDR3 here is CASSQSGETQYF. The CDR3 coding sequence is TGTGCCAGTAGTCAAAGCGGAGAGACCCAGTACTTC.

This chain links TRBV5-6 with TRBJ2-5, with 9 nucleotides matching TRBD1. Germline trimming cut 4 bases from V and 1 base from J; bases unmatched to any gene: 8. This CDR3 contains 16 residues. CDR1 and CDR2 (germline): SGHDT, YYEEEE. The CDR3 protein is CASSEGGQGLQETQYF. CDR3 DNA sequence: TGTGCCAGCAGCGAGGGGGGACAGGGTCTCCAAGAGACCCAGTACTTC.

The chain is built from TRBV7-9 and TRBJ1-2; possibly TRBD1 for D (5 bases). V lost 5 bases, J lost 5 bases, and 18 bases lay in between. CDR3 size: 15 residues. Germline CDR1 SEHNR, CDR2 FQNEAQ (reference sequence). CDR3 protein: CASSARDGVGYGYTF. In nucleotides, the CDR3 is TGTGCCAGCAGCGCCCGGGACGGGGTGGGGTATGGCTACACCTTC. The whole variable domain, remainder taken from reference TRBV7-9 and TRBJ1-2, is DTGVSQNPRHKITKRGQNVTFRCDPISEHNRLYWYRQTLGQGPEFLTYFQNEAQLEKSRLLSDRFSAERPKGSFSTLEIQRTEQGDSAMYLCASSARDGVGYGYTFGSGTRLTVV.

The genes are TRBV15 and TRBJ1-1; TRBD1 matches 8 bases. The germline CDR1 and CDR2 sequences are LNHNV and YYDKDF (reference sequence). The CDR3 loop spans 16 amino acids. After removal of 5 bases from V and 2 bases from J, the junction contained 10 bases not matched to a gene. Here the CDR3 reads CATSSKFRGRNTEAFF. CDR3 bases: TGTGCCACCAGCTCAAAATTCAGGGGGCGAAACACTGAAGCTTTCTTT.

The rearrangement uses TRBV30 and TRBJ2-1; TRBD2 matches 8 bases. This CDR3 is 14 amino acids long. Per germline, CDR1 GTSNPN and CDR2 SVGIG (reference sequence). Germline trimming cut 3 bases from V and 9 bases from J; bases unmatched to any gene: 10. For the CDR3, the DNA is TGTGCCTGGAGCACAAGCGGGAGAGGGGGTGAGCAGTTCTTC. It yields the protein CAWSTSGRGGEQFF.

This clone appeared a few times. This chain connects TRBV11-2 to TRBJ1-1; D unclear. V lost 1 base to trimming and J lost 4 bases, with 4 bases between them. CDR1 is SGHAT and CDR2 is FQNNGV in the germline V gene. CDR3 length: 12 residues. CDR3 protein: CASSLAGTEAFF. The CDR3 coding sequence is TGTGCCAGCAGCTTAGCGGGCACTGAAGCTTTCTTT.

This sequence joins TRBV25-1 and TRBJ1-1; D is undetermined. Germline CDR1 MGHDK, CDR2 SYGVNS. V gave up 3 bases and J gave up 4 bases, with 9 bases separating them. This CDR3 is built from 13 residues. The CDR3 is CASSDPPFTEAFF. As DNA, the CDR3 is TGTGCCAGCAGTGACCCTCCATTCACTGAAGCTTTCTTT.

The V gene is TRBV6-1, the J gene TRBJ1-3, with TRBD1 matching over 7 bases. Germline lookup yields CDR1 MNHNS and CDR2 SASEGT. Trimming removed 4 bases from V and 2 bases from J; junction bases left unmatched: 8. The CDR3 length is 16 residues. In nucleotides, the CDR3 is TGTGCCAGCAGTGGGTGGACAGGCCGGACTGGAAACACCATATATTTT. It encodes CASSGWTGRTGNTIYF.

This clone was seen a few times. CDR3 amino acids: CASSRGGWVTGELFF. CDR3 bases: TGTGCCAGCAGCCGGGGGGGCTGGGTGACCGGGGAGCTGTTTTTT. The chain links TRBV25-1 to TRBJ2-2, with TRBD2 identical over 8 bases. This CDR3 is built from 15 residues. CDR1 is MGHDK, CDR2 SYGVNS, per germline. The trim removed 6 bases at V and 5 bases at J, leaving 8 bases unmatched.

The genes are TRBV5-6 and TRBJ2-3; weak D call: TRBD1 (6 bases). V was pared by 4 bases and J by 6 bases, with 18 bases between. CDR1 is SGHDT and CDR2 is YYEEEE in the germline V gene. This CDR3 contains 15 residues. CDR3 sequence: CASSPGQRSEDTQYF. CDR3 DNA: TGTGCCAGCAGCCCCGGACAGCGCTCAGAGGATACGCAGTATTTT.

Comments on this clone: Other DNA variants within this sample encode the same CDR3. The chain combines TRBV5-1 with TRBJ2-7, with D unclear. Germline V CDR1 and CDR2: SGHRS, YFSETQ. The V and J ends lost 3 bases and 0 bases respectively, with 4 bases between them. The CDR3 runs to 12 residues. DNA of the CDR3: TGCGCCAGCAGCTCCAGCTCCTACGAGCAGTACTTC. Translation: CASSSSSYEQYF. Supplemented by reference TRBV5-1 and TRBJ2-7, the full variable domain reads KAGVTQTPRYLIKTRGQQVTLSCSPISGHRSVSWYQQTPGQGLQFLFEYFSETQRNKGNFPGRFSGRQFSNSRSEMNVSTLELGDSALYLCASSSSSYEQYFGPGTRLTVT.

The chain employs TRBV30 and TRBJ1-2, with TRBD1 matching over 8 bases. This CDR3 contains 14 residues. V gave up 4 bases and J gave up 7 bases; unmatched junction bases: 11. From germline, CDR1 is GTSNPN and CDR2 SVGIG (reference sequence). The CDR3 DNA reads as TGTGCCTGGATTTTTGGACAGGGAAAGGGTGGCTACACCTTC. As protein: CAWIFGQGKGGYTF.

This chain uses TRBV5-4 with TRBJ1-1; D gene unclear. Trimming took off 0 bases at V and 1 base at J, with 10 bases between the two ends. Germline V lookup: CDR1 SGHNT, CDR2 YYREEE (reference sequence). The CDR3 is 15 residues long. This chain's CDR3 is CASSLAAGWNTEAFF. CDR3 bases: TGTGCCAGCAGCTTGGCAGCAGGTTGGAACACTGAAGCTTTCTTT.

The chain couples TRBV11-2 to TRBJ2-1; the D is unclear. Germline CDR1 SGHAT, CDR2 FQNNGV. Trimming took 6 bases from V and 9 from J, leaving 9 bases between them. The CDR3 sequence is 11 residues long. For the CDR3, the DNA is TGTGCCAGCAGTGCCGGTGGTGAGCAGTTCTTC. This sequence encodes CASSAGGEQFF.

This sequence joins TRBV6-6 and TRBJ1-5, with unresolved D. The CDR3 runs 13 residues. V was trimmed by 2 bases and J by 6 bases, leaving 8 bases between them. Germline V gene sequence: CDR1 MNHNY, CDR2 SVGAGI (reference sequence). This CDR3 is CASSYTAGQPQHF. As DNA, the CDR3 is TGTGCCAGCAGTTACACGGCAGGTCAGCCCCAGCATTTT.

The V and J genes are TRBV11-1 and TRBJ1-2; 7 positions agree with TRBD1. This CDR3 region has 14 residues. The germline gives CDR1 SGHAT, CDR2 FQDESV (reference sequence). The V gene end was trimmed by 5 bases and the J gene end by 4 bases; junction bases not matched to a gene: 7. CDR3 sequence (DNA): TGTGCCAGCAGCCCGGAACAGGGGTCCTATGGCTACACCTTC. Translated, it gives CASSPEQGSYGYTF.

The rearrangement links TRBV7-2 to TRBJ1-6, with D possibly being TRBD1 (6 bases). CDR3 length: 13 amino acids. Germline CDR1 SGHTA, CDR2 FQGNSA. The ends were cut back, 6 bases at V and 15 bases at J, with 18 bases in the middle. The CDR3 nucleotides are TGTGCCAGCAGTCCTAGACAGGCCGGGCTCCTCCACTTT. It is translated as CASSPRQAGLLHF.